Following are 10 T cell receptor beta chains from one sample sequenced in a study of T cell responses to AZD1222 COVID-19 vaccine. Assay used: immunoSEQ multiplex PCR; TCRdb lists only in-frame clones, some missing. The sample shows about 140,000 clones, 90% to 95% of them seen only once. The starting material was peripheral blood, obtained 28 days after the second AZD1222 dose. Every receptor here comes from an adult who received the AZD1222 COVID-19 vaccine.

The V call is TRBV6-5, the J call TRBJ1-5; no clear D gene. V lost 7 bases, J lost 4 bases, and 11 bases lay in between. The CDR3 is 13 amino acids. Germline lookup yields CDR1 MNHEY and CDR2 SVGAGI. The CDR3 reads CASKGVANQPQHF. In DNA, the CDR3 is TGTGCCAGCAAGGGTGTTGCGAATCAGCCCCAGCATTTT.

This rearrangement joins TRBV6-5 to TRBJ2-3; D remains ambiguous. This CDR3 is 14 amino acids long. Deletions cut 7 bases from V and 1 base from J, with 12 bases between. The germline gives CDR1 MNHEY, CDR2 SVGAGI. In nucleotides, the CDR3 is TGTGCCAGCAACCCCGGCGGACGCACAGATACGCAGTATTTT. It encodes CASNPGGRTDTQYF.

V and J are TRBV7-2 and TRBJ1-2; D unresolved. The germline V and J ends were trimmed by 5 bases and 3 bases, with 4 bases remaining between them. From germline, CDR1 is SGHTA and CDR2 FQGNSA. CDR3 size: 11 residues. CDR3 loop: CASSRDYGYTF. CDR3 nucleotide sequence: TGTGCCAGCAGCCGGGACTATGGCTACACCTTC.

CDR3: CASSRRASRDYTQYF. The CDR3 DNA reads as TGTGCCAGCAGTCGAAGGGCGTCCCGCGATTATACGCAGTATTTT. V gene TRBV6-2 or TRBV6-3 combines with J gene TRBJ2-3; D is undetermined. CDR3 length: 15 residues. Germline CDR1 reads MNHEY; CDR2 reads SVGEGT. The germline V and J ends were trimmed by 5 bases and 7 bases, with 19 bases remaining between them.

The chain links TRBV5-6 to TRBJ2-1, with D possibly being TRBD1 or TRBD2 (5 bases each). V gave up 3 bases and J gave up 6 bases, with 22 bases separating them. Germline V gene data show CDR1 as SGHDT and CDR2 as YYEEEE. This CDR3 has 17 amino acids. CDR3 region: CASSSGVGVSSGNEQFF. CDR3 in DNA: TGTGCCAGCAGCTCGGGCGTGGGGGTTTCGTCTGGCAATGAGCAGTTCTTC. Complete variable domain (other parts from reference TRBV5-6 and TRBJ2-1): DAGVTQSPTHLIKTRGQQVTLRCSPKSGHDTVSWYQQALGQGPQFIFQYYEEEERQRGNFPDRFSGHQFPNYSSELNVNALLLGDSALYLCASSSGVGVSSGNEQFFGPGTRLTVL.

V gene TRBV5-6 combines with J gene TRBJ1-5; a weak D match, TRBD1 (5 bases). The germline V and J ends were trimmed by 0 bases and 2 bases, with 9 bases remaining between them. Germline V lookup: CDR1 SGHDT, CDR2 YYEEEE. The length of the CDR3 is 15 residues. CDR3 residues: CASSLEQDGNQPQHF. Written as DNA, the CDR3 is TGTGCCAGCAGCTTGGAACAGGATGGCAATCAGCCCCAGCATTTT.

The CDR3 sequence is CASSRTLAGGQETQYF. The DNA for the CDR3 is TGTGCCAGCAGCCGCACCCTAGCGGGGGGACAAGAGACCCAGTACTTC. The chain joins TRBV3-1 (or the pseudogene TRBV3-2) to TRBJ2-5, with 11 bases fitting TRBD2. J lost 2 bases, V lost 4 bases, and 6 bases had no gene match. There are 16 residues in the CDR3. Germline V CDR1 and CDR2: LGHDT, YNNKEL (reference sequence).

The chain carries TRBV12-5 and TRBJ2-2; D gene ambiguous. Germline V gives CDR1 LGHNT, CDR2 FRNRAP. This CDR3 contains 13 residues. Trimming removed 0 bases at V and 6 bases at J, with 5 bases between. CDR3 nucleotide sequence: TGTGCTAGTGGTTTGGTACCGGCCGGGGAGCTGTTTTTT. It yields the protein CASGLVPAGELFF.

CDR3: CASSLSGSHEQYF. CDR3 DNA: TGTGCCAGCAGCTTATCGGGTTCCCACGAGCAGTACTTC. The chain is built from TRBV11-3 and TRBJ2-7; D is undetermined. The germline V and J ends were trimmed by 2 bases and 5 bases, with 10 bases remaining between them. The germline CDR1 and CDR2 sequences are SGHNT and YENEEA. The CDR3 is 13 residues long.

The gene calls are TRBV3-1 (or the pseudogene TRBV3-2) and TRBJ1-1; D ambiguous. Germline loops: CDR1 LGHDT, CDR2 YNNKEL (reference sequence). This CDR3 contains 13 residues. V lost 1 base to trimming and J lost 6 bases, with 9 bases between them. CDR3 protein: CASSQVPGAEAFF. CDR3 DNA: TGTGCCAGCAGCCAAGTCCCCGGCGCTGAAGCTTTCTTT.